The entry below gives a single TCR beta chain sequence along with its context. Which antigen it targets is not known. Base qualities are not provided; no much larger clone lies one nucleotide away. The CDR3 numbers 14 residues from cysteine through phenylalanine. The CDR3 DNA has 42 bases and is translated from base 1. V is pared back by 1 base and J by 4 bases, with 10 bases lying between the germline termini. In the germline V gene, CDR1 corresponds to SGHAT and CDR2 to FQNNGV. This sample is part of a study of blood T cell repertoires in COVID-19 (dated by TCRdb to the early 2020s). For the study in its entirety: Collaborator samples came from the United States, Italy and Spain and covered acute and convalescent phases of COVID-19. The prospective study material was composed of cDNA or gDNA derived from T cells, B-cell-depleted T cells, or PBMCs. The dataset comprised deeply sampled blood TCRbeta repertoires from subjects exposed to, actively infected with, or recovered from COVID-19. The repertoires were made available in a free public database intended to serve as a resource for research on the immune response to SARS-CoV-2. The samples were drawn from two sources: the first 160 participants of the ongoing ImmuneRACE study, and 950 to 1,500 subjects contributed by 6 global collaborators. A de-identified subject ID, COVID-19 status, age in years and sex were almost always included in the sample metadata. Where available, HLA class I and class II types were taken from metadata supplied by the sample provider and were not determined by assay-based typing.

General study outcomes and caveats: The quantity of clinical and demographic metadata differed by source and by participant and was supplied without curation.

The collaborating institutions used their own protocols to collect whole blood in K2EDTA tubes. For TCRbeta analysis, collaborators shipped samples in one of three forms: frozen whole blood, isolated PBMCs, or DNA extracted from either of those sample types. The immunoSEQ Assay, a bias-controlled multiplex PCR, was used to amplify TCRbeta CDR3 regions from genomic DNA. The original methods were these. The number of nucleated cells in each sample was estimated from the amplification of reference gene primers within the assay. To quantify the absolute abundance of each unique TCRbeta CDR3 rearrangement, sequence reads were collapsed and filtered. For each sample, productive Simpson clonality was calculated as the square root of Simpson's diversity index across productive rearrangements. The table comes from immuneACCESS by way of TCRdb, which keeps in-frame sequences with V and J called. Part of the clones is missing from these tables; in studies checked, under half for an unresolved V gene and the rest for unknown reasons. The D gene and trimming were derived from the DNA, and the V and J assignments and clone size from that table. The sample data list tens of thousands of clones, and approximately 80% of these were observed just once. About 12% of the sample is taken by the ten largest.

The TCR originated in a human donor in a cohort sampled during active COVID-19. In this chain, TRBV11-2 is recombined with TRBJ1-2; TRBD1 might be the D gene, on 5 matching bases. Sequencing input: peripheral blood. CDR3 protein: CASSLVTASYGYTF. In nucleotide form, the sequence is TGTGCCAGCAGCTTAGTGACAGCTAGCTATGGCTACACCTTC.